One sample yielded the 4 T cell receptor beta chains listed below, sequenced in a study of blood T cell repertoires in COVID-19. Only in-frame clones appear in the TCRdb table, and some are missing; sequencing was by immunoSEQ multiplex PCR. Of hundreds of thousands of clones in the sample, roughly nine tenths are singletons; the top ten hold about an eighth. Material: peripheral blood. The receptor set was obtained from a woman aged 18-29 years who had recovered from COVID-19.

The CDR3 nucleotides are TGTGCCAGCAGCCAGCACAGGGGCCCGGGGGAGCAGTACTTC. Amino acids: CASSQHRGPGEQYF. V is TRBV7-9 and J is TRBJ2-7; 7 bases are a match to TRBD1. The V gene's germline CDR1 is SEHNR and CDR2 FQNEAQ (reference sequence). V shed 5 bases, J shed 7 bases, and the junction held 11 bases outside the gene matches. This CDR3 comprises 14 residues.

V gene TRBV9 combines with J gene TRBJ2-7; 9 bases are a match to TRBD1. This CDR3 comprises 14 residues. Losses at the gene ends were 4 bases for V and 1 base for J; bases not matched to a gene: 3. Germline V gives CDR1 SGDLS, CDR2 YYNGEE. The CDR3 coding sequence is TGTGCCAGCAGCCTAGGACAGGGGTCCTACGAGCAGTACTTC. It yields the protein CASSLGQGSYEQYF.

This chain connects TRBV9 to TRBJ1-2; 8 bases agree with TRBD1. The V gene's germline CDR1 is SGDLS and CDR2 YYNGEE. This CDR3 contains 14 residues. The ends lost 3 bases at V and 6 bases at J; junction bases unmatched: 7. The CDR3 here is CASSAGQGLNGYTF. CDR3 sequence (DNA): TGTGCCAGCAGCGCCGGACAGGGACTTAATGGCTACACCTTC.

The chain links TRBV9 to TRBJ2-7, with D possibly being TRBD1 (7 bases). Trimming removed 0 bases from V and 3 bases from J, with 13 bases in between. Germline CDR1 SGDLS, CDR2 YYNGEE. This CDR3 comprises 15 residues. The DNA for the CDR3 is TGTGCCAGCAGCGTAGTAGGAGGGGGCAACTACGAGCAGTACTTC. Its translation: CASSVVGGGNYEQYF. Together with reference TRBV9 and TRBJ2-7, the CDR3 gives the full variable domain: DSGVTQTPKHLITATGQRVTLRCSPRSGDLSVYWYQQSLDQGLQFLIQYYNGEERAKGNILERFSAQQFPDLHSELNLSSLELGDSALYFCASSVVGGGNYEQYFGPGTRLTVT.